This T cell receptor (beta chain) was recovered during a study of cytomegalovirus exposure and HLA in healthy donors. Amplification used 60 Vbeta primers and 13 Jbeta primers. Measured with immunoSEQ multiplex PCR; TCRdb has only the in-frame clones, and not every one. The table lists 130,000 or so clones, approximately 91% of them singletons. At sampling all donors were nominally healthy, likely with unrecorded immune exposures. As for this clone: Its cognate antigen is unknown.

Whole-study findings and limits: As a later analysis showed, a missense DCLRE1C variant was linked to trimming of TCR beta V- and J-genes.

Trimming left V 4 bases short and J 2 bases short, with 8 bases between. The length of the CDR3 is 13 residues. CDR1 and CDR2 (germline): SEHNR, FQNEAQ (reference sequence). The sequencing input was PBMCs. The TCR comes from a woman aged 40 to 49 in good health and CMV-seronegative. The chain combines TRBV7-9 with TRBJ1-1; maybe TRBD1 (5 bases). CDR3 nucleotide sequence: TGTGCCAGCAGCTCGACAGAAAACACTGAAGCTTTCTTT. Translating gives CASSSTENTEAFF.